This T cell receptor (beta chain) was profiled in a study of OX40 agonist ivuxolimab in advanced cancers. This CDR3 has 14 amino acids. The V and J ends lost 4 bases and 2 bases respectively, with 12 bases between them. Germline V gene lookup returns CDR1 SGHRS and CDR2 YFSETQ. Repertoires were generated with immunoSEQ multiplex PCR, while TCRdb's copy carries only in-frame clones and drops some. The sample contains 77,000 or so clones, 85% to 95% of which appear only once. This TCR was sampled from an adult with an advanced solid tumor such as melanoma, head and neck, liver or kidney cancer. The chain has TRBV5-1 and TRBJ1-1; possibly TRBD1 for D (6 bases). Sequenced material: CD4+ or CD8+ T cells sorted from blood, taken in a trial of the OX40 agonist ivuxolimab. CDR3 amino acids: CASSEGGRNTEAFF. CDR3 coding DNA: TGCGCCAGCAGCGAGGGGGGTAGAAACACTGAAGCTTTCTTT.